Below, 3 T cell receptor beta chains from the same sample are listed, as sequenced in a study of neoadjuvant anti-PD-1 for oral cavity cancer (dated by TCRdb to the early 2020s). The intended sense of this specimen's time point label: before neoadjuvant nivolumab. Library preparation was by the immunoSEQ multiplex PCR assay. TCRdb took over this immuneACCESS table, retaining in-frame rearrangements with V and J assigned. Such tables are incomplete; in checked studies, under half of the missing clones stem from an unresolved V gene, and the remainder is unexplained. This sample holds about 6,600 clones; less than 65% were observed only once. The ten largest clones capture roughly 6.3% of the sample. Sample: tumor tissue, taken before nivolumab (anti-PD-1) treatment. The receptors stem from a person aged 35 to 85 with oral cavity squamous cell carcinoma.

This clone was detected only a few times. The chain uses TRBV9 and TRBJ2-1; D gene uncertain. The CDR3 contains 15 residues. V was shortened by 0 bases and J by 5 bases, with 12 bases between the two germline ends. Germline V gene data show CDR1 as SGDLS and CDR2 as YYNGEE. The CDR3 nucleotides are TGTGCCAGCAGCGTAGCCATCCCCCTAAACAATGAGCAGTTCTTC. Its protein is CASSVAIPLNNEQFF.

This chain connects TRBV5-8 to TRBJ2-7, with D unclear. Germline V gives CDR1 SGHTS, CDR2 YDEGEE. V was clipped by 0 bases and J by 4 bases, with 11 bases between them. The CDR3 consists of 14 residues. CDR3 sequence: CASSLALGRYEQYF. The CDR3 coding sequence is TGTGCCAGCAGCTTGGCCCTCGGCAGATACGAGCAGTACTTC.

This clone was picked up a small number of times. The rearrangement joins TRBV27 to TRBJ2-1; 7 bases map to TRBD1. CDR3 length equals 15 residues. Germline CDR1 is MNHEY and CDR2 is SMNVEV (reference sequence). V dropped 7 bases and J dropped 3; count of bases not matched to a gene: 9. In nucleotides, the CDR3 is TGTGCCAGCATCCCGGACAGGTTACGCTACAATGAGCAGTTCTTC. Amino acids: CASIPDRLRYNEQFF.